This TCR beta chain came from a study of cytomegalovirus exposure and HLA in healthy donors. Study details: Unique TCR beta sequences numbering approximately 120 million came from about 179 million T cells in an earlier analysis. The study, taken as a whole, reports: Some V segments (TRBV6-2 and TRBV6-3 among them) were excluded as indistinguishable. Earlier analysis looked at TCR beta V segments, and most were productive about 87% or about 30% of the time.

The CDR3 has 15 amino acids. Trimming pared 4 bases from V and 3 bases from J, leaving 10 bases between. The V gene's germline CDR1 is SEHNR and CDR2 FQNEAQ (reference sequence). This clone has a handful of counts. Antigen specificity is unknown. PCR involved 60 Vbeta and 13 Jbeta primers. Using immunoSEQ multiplex PCR, the repertoire was profiled, and TCRdb retains in-frame clones only, with some absent. The repertoire holds tens of thousands of clones, about four fifths seen once, with approximately 3.8% in the top ten. The chain links TRBV7-9 to TRBJ1-6; D unclear. The specimen sequenced was PBMCs. This clonotype was obtained from a woman in her thirties or forties in good health and CMV-seronegative. CDR3 sequence reads: CASSSEALYNSPLHF. CDR3 nucleotides: TGTGCCAGCAGCTCAGAGGCACTCTATAATTCACCCCTCCACTTT.